This T cell receptor (beta chain) is drawn from a study of T cell changes during pregnancy in multiple sclerosis (dated by TCRdb to the late 2010s). About the study as a whole: The study looked at changes in the T cell repertoire across pregnancy in women with multiple sclerosis.

The library was obtained by the immunoSEQ multiplex PCR assay. TCRdb holds this immuneACCESS table with in-frame rearrangements only. Some clones are missing; in checked studies, unresolved V genes explain under half, and the rest has no known cause. The table for this sample lists roughly 87,000 clones; about 93% of them were counted only once. 1.3% to 1.5% of the sample rests with the top ten. Sequences MGHDK (CDR1) and SYGVNS (CDR2) are obtained from the germline V gene. V and J are truncated by 3 bases and 2 bases respectively, leaving an intervening sequence of 2 bases. The CDR3 holds 11 amino acids from the cysteine to the phenylalanine. This entry keeps only the CDR3 DNA: 33 bases, framed from base 1. To note about this clone: The specificity of this receptor is unknown. Base qualities are missing; no much larger clone stands one base away.

The sample was peripheral blood, taken in the third trimester of pregnancy. This TCR came from a female donor in good health, enrolled as a control in a pregnancy study. The receptor chain draws on TRBV25-1 and TRBJ2-7, with the D gene not confidently named. This receptor carries the CDR3 CASSDTYEQYF. The sequence in DNA is TGTGCCAGCAGTGACACCTACGAGCAGTACTTC.